The 3 T cell receptor beta chains presented below share a single source sample, sequenced in a study of T cells expressing NK-cell markers. TCRdb reanalyzed the 5' RACE reads and collapses them to one entry per CDR3 protein, without DNA. Recorded for this sample: 500,000 to 600,000 distinct CDR3 sequences. The specimen sequenced was blood T cells: a sorted CD56 or NKG2C T cell subset, CD4+ or CD8+ T cells, or bulk PBMC T cells (not recorded which). The source is a man between 18 and 29 years old in good health.

V is TRBV12-3 or TRBV12-4 and J is TRBJ2-1. The CDR3 has 16 residues. CDR3 sequence: CASSLGLGRPHNEQFF.

The chain is built from TRBV29-1 and TRBJ1-3; the TCRdb call, TRBD1, lacks DNA for checking. Germline V lookup: CDR1 SQVTM, CDR2 ANQGSEA. This CDR3 region has 15 residues. CDR3 sequence: CSVGSGGEGGNTIYF.

The CDR3 loop reads CASSPAGTSPNEQFF. The chain employs TRBV19 and TRBJ2-1; checking the TCRdb D call of TRBD2 is not possible without DNA. In germline, CDR1 is LNHDA, CDR2 SQIVND (reference sequence). The length of the CDR3 is 15 residues.